This T cell receptor beta chain is drawn from a study of PD-L1 blockade in urothelial cancer. Time point specified: pretreatment peripheral blood. This CDR3 comprises 16 residues. Trimming took 3 bases from V and 1 from J; bases not matched to a gene: 2. Looked up from germline, CDR1 is SGHRS and CDR2 is YFSETQ. TCRdb's copy holds only in-frame clones and misses some; the assay was immunoSEQ multiplex PCR. The sample records 68,000 or so clones, around 81% being singletons. This chain joins TRBV5-1 and TRBJ2-5, with 14 bases identical to TRBD2. The TCR sequence derives from a man in his 70s with urothelial cancer. The sequencing used PBMCs, collected around atezolizumab (anti-PD-L1) treatment. CDR3 sequence: CASSSGTSGSQETQYF. The CDR3 DNA reads TGCGCCAGCAGCTCGGGGACTAGCGGGAGCCAAGAGACCCAGTACTTC.